One sample yielded the 27 T cell receptor beta chains listed below, sequenced in a study of T cell repertoires in cytomegalovirus infection. These receptors lack a known antigen. TCRdb ran MiXCR on the reads and lists one entry per CDR3 protein. The sample yields about 900,000 distinct CDR3 sequences, more than 25% seen once. The sample in question was cultured CD8+ T cells from PBMCs, obtained from culture after CMV antigen stimulation. These receptors all come from a human donor in good health (CMV status not recorded). Some clones in this sample may be carry-over from other donors' samples.

This clonotype was seen a handful of times. V usage is TRBV10-3 and J usage is TRBJ1-1; 9 bases are shared with TRBD1. CDR1 is ENHRY, CDR2 SYGVKD, per germline. This CDR3 region has 13 residues. Unmatched junction bases numbered 8, after V lost 10 bases and J lost 5 bases. CDR3 residues: CANSDRGGTEAFF. In nucleotides, the CDR3 is TGTGCCAACTCGGACAGGGGTGGGACTGAAGCTTTCTTT.

This clonotype was observed at least ten times. CDR3 sequence: CASSPGDSLSSTDTQYF. For the CDR3, the DNA is TGTGCCAGCAGCCCCGGGGACAGCCTTTCGAGCACAGATACGCAGTATTTT. The rearrangement uses TRBV7-8 and TRBJ2-3, with 7 bases that match TRBD1. Germline CDR1 reads SGHVS; CDR2 reads FQNEAQ. Trimming at V came to 5 bases and at J to 0 bases, leaving 11 bases not matched to a gene. This CDR3 is 17 amino acids long. The variable domain in full, with the rest retrieved from reference TRBV7-8 and TRBJ2-3, is GAGVSQSPRYKVAKRGQDVALRCDPISGHVSLFWYQQALGQGPEFLTYFQNEAQLDKSGLPSDRFFAERPEGSVSTLKIQRTQQEDSAVYLCASSPGDSLSSTDTQYFGPGTRLTVL.

In its sample, this clonotype was seen a few times. This chain connects TRBV6-2 or TRBV6-3 to TRBJ1-6; D possibly corresponds to TRBD1 (6 bases). The length of the CDR3 is 17 residues. The V end lost 4 bases, the J end lost 7 bases, and 20 bases lay between the germline ends. Germline V gene lookup returns CDR1 MNHEY and CDR2 SVGEGT. CDR3 residues: CASSSSRASRGNSPLHF. DNA for the CDR3: TGTGCCAGCAGTTCGTCCAGAGCGAGCAGGGGAAATTCACCCCTCCACTTT.

This clonotype appeared many times. The V gene is TRBV7-6, the J gene TRBJ2-7, with 7 bases matching TRBD1. V was clipped by 4 bases and J by 3 bases; unmatched bases: 6. The germline CDR1 and CDR2 sequences are SGHVS and FNYEAQ. This CDR3 has 14 residues. The CDR3 region is CASSSGTVGYEQYF. Written as DNA, the CDR3 is TGTGCCAGCAGCTCCGGGACAGTGGGCTACGAGCAGTACTTC. The full variable domain, with the rest looked up from reference TRBV7-6 and TRBJ2-7, is GAGVSQSPRYKVTKRGQDVALRCDPISGHVSLYWYRQALGQGPEFLTYFNYEAQQDKSGLPNDRFSAERPEGSISTLTIQRTEQRDSAMYRCASSSGTVGYEQYFGPGTRLTVT.

The chain's CDR3 is CASSLPGGGDEQFF. Here the CDR3 DNA reads TGTGCCAGCAGCCTACCAGGGGGTGGCGATGAGCAGTTCTTC. The J gene is TRBJ2-1, the V gene TRBV3-1, with 7 bases identical to TRBD1. The germline V gene encodes CDR1 LGHDT and CDR2 YNNKEL (reference sequence). V lost 4 bases and J lost 8; bases outside the gene matches: 8. The CDR3 runs to 14 residues.

V usage is TRBV27 and J usage is TRBJ2-7; D is unclear. The germline gives CDR1 MNHEY, CDR2 SMNVEV (reference sequence). This CDR3 region has 16 residues. V was pared by 5 bases and J by 0 bases, with 17 bases between. CDR3 coding DNA: TGTGCCAGCAGTCTTGGACCTCCTACAAGCTCCTACGAGCAGTACTTC. It encodes CASSLGPPTSSYEQYF.

The chain joins TRBV6-1 to TRBJ1-6; possibly TRBD1 for D (5 bases). This CDR3 has 19 residues. Per the germline V gene, CDR1 is MNHNS and CDR2 is SASEGT. V lost 2 bases, J lost 0 bases, and 17 bases lay in between. CDR3 DNA sequence: TGTGCCAGCAGTGAAAAGGGGCCCCCTAAGAGCTCCTATAATTCACCCCTCCACTTT. Translating gives CASSEKGPPKSSYNSPLHF.

Note on this clonotype: Just one base apart from a much larger clone, this may be a read error. Because the CDR3 is missing its conserved closing phenylalanine or tryptophan, this is likely a read error. V is TRBV6-1 and J is TRBJ1-4; D perhaps matches TRBD1 (5 bases). The V and J ends lost 3 bases and 0 bases respectively, with 29 bases between them. This CDR3 region has 22 residues. Germline V lookup: CDR1 MNHNS, CDR2 SASEGT. For the CDR3, the DNA is TGTGCCAGCAGTGAGTTGGTGTACGGGGCGGCTACAAACAAAGCAACTAATGAAAAACTGTTTTGT. Its translation: CASSELVYGAATNKATNEKLFC.

This clonotype was seen ten or more times. The V gene is TRBV6-1, the J gene TRBJ2-2; D gene unclear. The CDR3 runs 17 residues. Germline V gene sequence: CDR1 MNHNS, CDR2 SASEGT. The V end was cut by 2 bases, the J end by 5 bases, with 18 bases between. CDR3 residues: CASSEWDRVSLTGELFF. In DNA, the CDR3 is TGTGCCAGCAGTGAATGGGATAGGGTGTCATTGACCGGGGAGCTGTTTTTT.

Notes on this clonotype: This clone may be a read error of a much larger clone one base away. The J gene is TRBJ2-4, the V gene TRBV7-2, with 7 bases matching TRBD2. Germline lookup yields CDR1 SGHTA and CDR2 FQGNSA. The V and J ends lost 7 bases and 1 base, in that order; junction bases with no gene match: 10. This CDR3 region has 16 residues. Written as DNA, the CDR3 is TGTGCCAGCACTCCCGGGGGGTCTTTGGCCAAAAACATTCAGTACTTC. Protein product: CASTPGGSLAKNIQYF.

This chain uses TRBV20-1 with TRBJ2-7; TRBD1 matches 11 bases. The germline gives CDR1 DFQATT, CDR2 SNEGSKA (reference sequence). With 0 bases clipped from V and 1 base from J, the junction kept 2 bases outside the gene matches. CDR3 size: 15 residues. The CDR3 DNA follows: TGCAGTGCTAGAGATAGGGACAGGGGGTCCTACGAGCAGTACGTC. Its protein product is CSARDRDRGSYEQYV.

This chain connects TRBV29-1 to TRBJ1-2; D remains ambiguous. CDR3 size: 13 residues. The V gene's germline CDR1 is SQVTM and CDR2 ANQGSEA. V was trimmed by 6 bases and J by 0 bases, leaving 11 bases between them. This CDR3 is CSVPDGANYGYTF. CDR3 coding DNA: TGCAGCGTCCCGGACGGAGCTAACTATGGCTACACCTTC.

The V call is TRBV9, the J call TRBJ2-4; TRBD1 matches at 9 bases. V shed 0 bases, J shed 1 base, and the junction held 5 bases outside the gene matches. CDR3 length equals 17 residues. Germline loops: CDR1 SGDLS, CDR2 YYNGEE. The CDR3 spells CASSVDDRGKAKNIQYF. CDR3 DNA: TGTGCCAGCAGCGTAGACGACAGGGGGAAGGCCAAAAACATTCAGTACTTC.

This clonotype has only one observation. Mismatch with germline at one junction end may stem from a read error. The rearrangement uses TRBV7-6 and TRBJ2-2, with unresolved D. Germline lookup yields CDR1 SGHVS and CDR2 FNYEAQ. CDR3 length: 14 amino acids. In DNA, the CDR3 is TGTTCCAGCAGCTTAGGCAGCCCCACCGGGGAGCTGTTTTTT. Protein: CSSSLGSPTGELFF.

The gene calls are TRBV12-3 or TRBV12-4 and TRBJ1-5; D might be TRBD1 (5 bases). The V end lost 2 bases, the J end lost 2 bases, and 10 bases lay between the germline ends. The CDR3 length is 15 residues. CDR3 sequence (DNA): TGTGCCAGCAGTTTACGAGGGGACGGCAATCAGCCCCAGCATTTT. Protein product: CASSLRGDGNQPQHF.

The sample holds a few counts of this clonotype. The chain carries TRBV27 and TRBJ2-3; 9 bases align to TRBD2. The J segment lost 5 bases and the V segment lost 6 bases, leaving 6 bases of the junction unmatched. This CDR3 has 14 residues. Germline V gene data show CDR1 as MNHEY and CDR2 as SMNVEV (reference sequence). CDR3 in DNA: TGTGCCAGCAGGGGCCTAGCGGGGATAGATACGCAGTATTTT. Translating gives CASRGLAGIDTQYF.

CDR3 bases: TGTGCCAGTAGGGGGACGGCCCCTTATGGCTACACCTTC. It translates to CASRGTAPYGYTF. The chain uses TRBV2 and TRBJ1-2; a weak D match, TRBD1 (6 bases). CDR1 SNHLY and CDR2 FYNNEI come from the germline V gene. Trimming shortened V by 9 bases and J by 5 bases, and 16 bases separated the two germline ends. This CDR3 has 13 amino acids.

V gene TRBV4-1 combines with J gene TRBJ2-2; D remains ambiguous. Germline CDR1 reads MGHRA; CDR2 reads YSYEKL. Trimming took 3 bases from V and 1 from J, leaving 9 bases between them. This CDR3 spans 15 amino acids. CDR3 bases: TGCGCCAGCAGCCAGACCCATAAGAACACCGGGGAGCTGTTTTTT. Translated: CASSQTHKNTGELFF.

The rearrangement joins TRBV4-1 to TRBJ2-3; 9 nucleotides align to TRBD1. Unmatched junction bases numbered 5, after V lost 1 base and J lost 3 bases. The germline V gene has CDR1 MGHRA and CDR2 YSYEKL. This CDR3 spans 16 amino acids. The CDR3, as DNA: TGCGCCAGCAGCCAAGGGGGACAGGGTTGGACAGATACGCAGTATTTT. Protein sequence: CASSQGGQGWTDTQYF.

This clonotype was seen only a few times. The V and J genes are TRBV27 and TRBJ1-5, with D tentatively TRBD1 (5 bases). Trimming shortened V by 6 bases and J by 6 bases, and 12 bases separated the two germline ends. The CDR3 runs to 13 residues. The germline CDR1 and CDR2 sequences are MNHEY and SMNVEV (reference sequence). The CDR3 nucleotides read TGTGCCAGCAGACCGACAGCGTTTCAGCCCCAGCATTTT. This encodes CASRPTAFQPQHF.

This clonotype was counted ten times or more. The CDR3 region is CASSLARPGTAYNEQFF. The CDR3 region has the DNA TGTGCCAGCAGCTTAGCGAGGCCTGGGACAGCCTACAATGAGCAGTTCTTC. The rearrangement links TRBV7-6 to TRBJ2-1, with 7 positions matching TRBD1. This CDR3 spans 17 amino acids. The ends lost 0 bases at V and 2 bases at J; junction bases unmatched: 7. The V gene's germline CDR1 is SGHVS and CDR2 FNYEAQ.

This CDR3 reads CATSSEGASNQPQHF. CDR3 DNA sequence: TGTGCCACCAGTAGTGAGGGGGCTAGCAATCAGCCCCAGCATTTT. This chain joins TRBV24-1 and TRBJ1-5, with TRBD1 matching over 7 bases. The trim removed 6 bases at V and 0 bases at J, leaving 4 bases unmatched. The germline V gene has CDR1 KGHDR and CDR2 SFDVKD. CDR3 length equals 15 residues.

As concerns this clonotype: Since a much larger clone is just one base distant, this may be a read error. The J gene is TRBJ2-5, the V gene TRBV7-2; TRBD2 matches at 8 bases. CDR1 is SGHTA and CDR2 is FQGNSA in the germline V gene. The CDR3 runs to 14 residues. CDR3 sequence (DNA): TGTGTCAGCAGCCCGGGGGGGTACCAAGAGACCCAGTACTTC. The encoded protein is CVSSPGGYQETQYF.

There are a few counts of this clonotype. J is TRBJ1-4 and V is TRBV12-3 or TRBV12-4, with TRBD1 as a possible D gene (5 bases). The CDR3 extends over 12 amino acids. V lost 11 bases, J lost 12 bases, and 19 bases lay in between. This chain's CDR3 is CARSSRVKELFF. The CDR3 nucleotides read TGTGCCCGTTCCTCCAGGGTAAAGGAACTGTTTTTT.

The genes are TRBV7-9 and TRBJ2-1; no reliable D call. Germline loops: CDR1 SEHNR, CDR2 FQNEAQ (reference sequence). The V gene lost 1 base and the J gene lost 8 bases, with 9 bases spanning the gap. The CDR3 spans 13 residues. CDR3 DNA sequence: TGTGCCAGCAGCTTAGTATACAGTTATGAGCAGTTCTTC. This translates into CASSLVYSYEQFF. Together with reference TRBV7-9 and TRBJ2-1, the CDR3 gives the full variable domain: DTGVSQNPRHKITKRGQNVTFRCDPISEHNRLYWYRQTLGQGPEFLTYFQNEAQLEKSRLLSDRFSAERPKGSFSTLEIQRTEQGDSAMYLCASSLVYSYEQFFGPGTRLTVL.

Of note for this clonotype: One end of the junction does not line up with germline, which may come from a read error. This sequence joins TRBV19 and TRBJ1-1, with 7 nucleotides matching TRBD1. Germline-derived CDR1 and CDR2 are LNHDA and SQIVND (reference sequence). The CDR3 is 15 amino acids. This CDR3 is CVSSTVHRGNTEAFF. CDR3 DNA sequence: TGTGTCAGTAGTACCGTACACAGGGGTAACACTGAAGCTTTCTTT.

This clonotype was picked up a small number of times. The chain carries TRBV6-1 and TRBJ1-1, with unresolved D. The CDR3 runs to 12 residues. From germline, CDR1 is MNHNS and CDR2 SASEGT. V was trimmed by 2 bases and J by 4 bases, leaving 5 bases between them. The chain's CDR3 is CASSEFSTEAFF. CDR3 nucleotides: TGTGCCAGCAGTGAATTTTCCACTGAAGCTTTCTTT.